Detailed here is one TCR beta chain. The antigen is undetermined. This entry belongs to a study of graft-versus-host responses after intestinal transplantation. On the study more broadly: Uniformly, recipients were administered anti-thymocyte globulin induction with subsequent tacrolimus and steroids for 2 to 3 years.

Study-level results: Circulating GvH clones peaking coincided with falling HvG clones soon after transplant. Recipient marrow contained GvH clones, some of which appeared first in ileum or blood.

This CDR3 spans 13 amino acids. Per the germline V gene, CDR1 is SGHRS and CDR2 is YFSETQ. Deletions cut 2 bases from V and 8 bases from J, with 13 bases between. Graft tissue was processed to release intraepithelial and lamina propria lymphocytes. Method: immunoSEQ multiplex PCR; TCRdb's copy keeps in-frame clones and lacks some. This table has 50,000 to 75,000 clones, approximately 88% appearing once. The sample here was ileum tissue, taken about 350 days after transplant. The V and J genes are TRBV5-1 and TRBJ1-1; D remains ambiguous. The TCR was taken from a human patient who received an intestinal transplant, so some T cells may come from the graft donor. DNA of the CDR3: TGCGCCAGCAGCTTTTTGGCAGGAGCCGAAGCTTTCTTT. This sequence encodes CASSFLAGAEAFF.